The next 15 T cell receptor beta chains were all read from a single sample in a study of T cell repertoires in cytomegalovirus infection. TCRdb re-called the reads through MiXCR, storing one row per CDR3 protein. The table records approximately 290,000 distinct CDR3 sequences, roughly 23% of them present only once. Sequencing was carried out using PBMCs. Receptor source: a human donor in good health (CMV status not recorded). Some clones in this sample may be carry-over from other donors' samples.

Turning to this clonotype: The germline gene is not matched at one end of the junction; a read error may be the cause. The CDR3 loop is CANSPAGFSYNEQFF. CDR3 nucleotides: TGTGCCAACTCACCAGCGGGGTTTTCCTACAATGAGCAGTTCTTC. The chain links TRBV18 to TRBJ2-1; 7 positions agree with TRBD2. CDR1 and CDR2 from the germline V gene are KGHSH and LQKENI. The CDR3 loop spans 15 amino acids.

This clonotype was found a few times. This chain uses TRBV6-6 with TRBJ1-1; D perhaps matches TRBD1 (6 bases). The CDR3 has 16 residues. Trimming cost V 2 bases and J 2 bases, with 15 bases left between them. Germline V lookup: CDR1 MNHNY, CDR2 SVGAGI (reference sequence). In DNA form, the CDR3 reads TGTGCCAGCAGTTACGGGGGGGCAGCAGCCAACACTGAAGCTTTCTTT. Its protein product is CASSYGGAAANTEAFF.

J is TRBJ2-3 and V is TRBV7-6; 8 nucleotides line up with TRBD1. J was trimmed by 6 bases and V by 5 bases; bases with no gene match: 13. The CDR3 consists of 16 residues. The germline V gene has CDR1 SGHVS and CDR2 FNYEAQ. CDR3 DNA sequence: TGTGCCAGCAGCCACCCCGGGCAGGGGGCGCTGGATACGCAGTATTTT. This encodes CASSHPGQGALDTQYF.

This clonotype was seen ten or more times. J is TRBJ2-7 and V is TRBV6-5; D might be TRBD2 (7 bases). The length of the CDR3 is 17 residues. Germline values: CDR1 MNHEY, CDR2 SVGAGI. V lost 0 bases and J 3 bases, leaving 18 bases between the germline ends. This CDR3 is CASSYSPLAATGYEQYF. In DNA form, the CDR3 reads TGTGCCAGCAGTTACTCTCCTCTAGCGGCGACAGGCTACGAGCAGTACTTC.

This clonotype was observed many times. V usage is TRBV7-9 and J usage is TRBJ1-1, with 9 nucleotides matching TRBD1. Trimming at V came to 5 bases and at J to 3 bases, leaving 4 bases not matched to a gene. The CDR3 is 14 amino acids. CDR1 is SEHNR and CDR2 is FQNEAQ in the germline V gene (reference sequence). The CDR3, as DNA: TGTGCCAGCAGCCTCAGACAGGGGGACACTGAAGCTTTCTTT. It encodes CASSLRQGDTEAFF. Filled out from reference TRBV7-9 and TRBJ1-1, the complete variable domain reads DTGVSQNPRHKITKRGQNVTFRCDPISEHNRLYWYRQTLGQGPEFLTYFQNEAQLEKSRLLSDRFSAERPKGSFSTLEIQRTEQGDSAMYLCASSLRQGDTEAFFGQGTRLTVV.

This clonotype was detected only a few times. The V and J genes are TRBV28 and TRBJ2-7; no definite D call. Trimming took 4 bases from V and 3 from J, leaving 13 bases between them. CDR1 is MDHEN and CDR2 is SYDVKM in the germline V gene. The CDR3 has 14 amino acids. CDR3 bases: TGTGCCAGCAGTTCGACCCTGACGGACTACGAGCAGTACTTC. Translation gives CASSSTLTDYEQYF. The full variable domain, completed using reference TRBV28 and TRBJ2-7, is DVKVTQSSRYLVKRTGEKVFLECVQDMDHENMFWYRQDPGLGLRLIYFSYDVKMKEKGDIPEGYSVSREKKERFSLILESASTNQTSMYLCASSSTLTDYEQYFGPGTRLTVT.

The rearrangement links TRBV25-1 to TRBJ1-2; 9 nucleotides match TRBD1. Germline loops: CDR1 MGHDK, CDR2 SYGVNS. Germline trimming cut 3 bases from V and 1 base from J; bases unmatched to any gene: 3. This CDR3 region has 15 residues. Here the CDR3 DNA reads TGTGCCAGCAGTGATCGGACAGGGGTTAACTATGGCTACACCTTC. It encodes CASSDRTGVNYGYTF.

This clonotype was detected only a few times. J is TRBJ1-1 and V is TRBV7-9; the D is unclear. The CDR3 has 16 amino acids. The germline CDR1 and CDR2 sequences are SEHNR and FQNEAQ (reference sequence). V gave up 1 base and J gave up 1 base, with 13 bases separating them. CDR3 bases: TGTGCCAGCAGCTTAGGTCGCTCGGCGGAGAACACTGAAGCTTTCTTT. Translating it yields CASSLGRSAENTEAFF.

A few counts support this clonotype. The chain employs TRBV3-1 and TRBJ2-6; the D is unclear. The CDR3 is 19 residues long. Per the germline V gene, CDR1 is LGHDT and CDR2 is YNNKEL (reference sequence). V was pared by 2 bases and J by 1 base, with 18 bases between. The CDR3 region is CASSQRAWRSESGANVLTF. CDR3 sequence (DNA): TGTGCCAGCAGCCAAAGGGCTTGGAGATCTGAATCTGGGGCCAACGTCCTGACTTTC.

V is TRBV7-3 and J is TRBJ2-7; 7 bases are shared with TRBD1. The CDR3 is 15 amino acids. Germline V gives CDR1 SGHTA, CDR2 FQGTGA. J was trimmed by 5 bases and V by 4 bases; bases with no gene match: 11. The CDR3 DNA sequence: TGTGCCAGCAGCTATCCGACAGGGATGGACCACGAGCAGTACTTC. Its translation is CASSYPTGMDHEQYF.

Many counts were recorded for this clonotype. The rearrangement links TRBV28 to TRBJ2-1; a possible D gene is TRBD2 (6 bases). With 5 bases removed from V and 5 bases from J, the gap between germline ends came to 19 bases. The germline V gene encodes CDR1 MDHEN and CDR2 SYDVKM. The CDR3 covers 16 residues. CDR3 protein: CASSPPLSGAHNEQFF. The CDR3 DNA reads TGTGCCAGCAGTCCGCCCCTTTCGGGAGCACACAATGAGCAGTTCTTC.

This rearrangement joins TRBV28 to TRBJ2-2; TRBD1 or TRBD2 may be the D gene (5 bases each). V was clipped by 5 bases and J by 2 bases, with 6 bases between them. The CDR3 runs to 13 residues. CDR1 MDHEN and CDR2 SYDVKM come from the germline V gene. The CDR3 DNA reads as TGTGCCAGCAGTGGGGGAAACACCGGGGAGCTGTTTTTT. Protein product: CASSGGNTGELFF.

This clonotype has a handful of counts. The chain joins TRBV6-5 to TRBJ2-1; the match to TRBD2 covers 10 bases. CDR1 and CDR2 (germline): MNHEY, SVGAGI. This CDR3 region has 15 residues. After removal of 2 bases from V and 6 bases from J, the junction contained 4 bases not matched to a gene. The CDR3 coding sequence is TGTGCCAGCAGTTACCAGGTAGCGGGGGGCAATGAGCAGTTCTTC. It encodes CASSYQVAGGNEQFF.

For the CDR3, the DNA is TGTGCCATCAGTGAGTCCGGGACCGTCGGAAACACCATATATTTT. Translated, it gives CAISESGTVGNTIYF. The genes are TRBV10-3 and TRBJ1-3; a possible D gene is TRBD1 (5 bases). Germline V gene data show CDR1 as ENHRY and CDR2 as SYGVKD. V gave up 0 bases and J gave up 4 bases, with 10 bases separating them. The length of the CDR3 is 15 residues.

This clonotype was detected a few times. This CDR3 is CASSLVGRGRTQYF. CDR3 sequence (DNA): TGTGCCAGCAGTTTGGTGGGGAGAGGAAGGACCCAGTACTTC. The V call is TRBV12-3 or TRBV12-4, the J call TRBJ2-5; D is possibly TRBD2 (5 bases). V gave up 3 bases and J gave up 7 bases, with 15 bases separating them. The CDR3 runs 14 residues.